One T cell receptor beta chain is described in this entry. The data were obtained in a study of blood T cell repertoires in COVID-19. Study-level information: Material from acute and convalescent COVID-19 was sourced from the United States, Italy and Spain. The cDNA or gDNA used as material had been derived from T cells, B-cell-depleted T cells, or PBMCs.

This CDR3 comprises 14 residues. Germline CDR1 and CDR2: GTSNPN and SVGIG (reference sequence). V lost 0 bases and J lost 4, with 12 bases in between. Under the authors' procedure: It was from reference gene primer amplification that nucleated cell counts were estimated. Clones were sequenced by immunoSEQ multiplex PCR, and TCRdb holds only the in-frame ones, with some missing. That table supplies the V and J calls and clone size; D and trimming were determined from the DNA. Altogether 85,000 to 100,000 clones are present, just over 90% being singletons, with the ten largest covering 1.5% to 2%. The V gene is TRBV30, the J gene TRBJ1-2; D unresolved. The sample comprised peripheral blood. The sequence was obtained from a man aged 60-69 years with acute or convalescent COVID-19. The CDR3 protein is CAWSVESEVYGYTF. In DNA form, the CDR3 reads TGTGCCTGGAGTGTGGAGAGCGAGGTCTATGGCTACACCTTC.